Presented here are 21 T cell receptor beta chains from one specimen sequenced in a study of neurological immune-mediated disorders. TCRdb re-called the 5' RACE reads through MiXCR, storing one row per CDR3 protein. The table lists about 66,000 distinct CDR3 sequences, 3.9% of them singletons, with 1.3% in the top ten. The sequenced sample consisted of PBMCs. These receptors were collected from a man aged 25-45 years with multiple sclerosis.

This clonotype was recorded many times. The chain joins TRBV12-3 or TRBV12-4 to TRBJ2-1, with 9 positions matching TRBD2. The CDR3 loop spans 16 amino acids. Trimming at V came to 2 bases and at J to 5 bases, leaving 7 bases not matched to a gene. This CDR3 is CASSLSAGGLNNEQFF. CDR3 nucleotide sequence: TGTGCCAGCAGTTTATCGGCGGGGGGGCTTAACAATGAGCAGTTCTTC.

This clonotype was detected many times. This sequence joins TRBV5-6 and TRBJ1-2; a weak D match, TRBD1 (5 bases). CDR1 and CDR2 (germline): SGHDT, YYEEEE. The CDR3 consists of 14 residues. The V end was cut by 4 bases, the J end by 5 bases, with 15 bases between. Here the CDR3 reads CASSGASREYGYTF. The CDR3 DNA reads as TGTGCCAGCAGCGGGGCGAGCAGAGAGTATGGCTACACCTTC.

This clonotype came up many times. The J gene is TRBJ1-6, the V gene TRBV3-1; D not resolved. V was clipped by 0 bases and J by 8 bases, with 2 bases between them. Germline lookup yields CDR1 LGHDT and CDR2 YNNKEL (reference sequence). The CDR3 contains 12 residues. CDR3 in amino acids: CASSQDHSPLHF. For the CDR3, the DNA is TGTGCCAGCAGCCAAGATCATTCACCCCTCCACTTT.

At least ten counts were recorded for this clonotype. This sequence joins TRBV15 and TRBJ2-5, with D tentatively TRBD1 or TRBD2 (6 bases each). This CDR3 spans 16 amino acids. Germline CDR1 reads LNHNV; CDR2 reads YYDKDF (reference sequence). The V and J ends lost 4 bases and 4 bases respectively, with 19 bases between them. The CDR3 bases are TGTGCCACCAGCAAAGGGGGTTTAGTGGGAGGAGAGACCCAGTACTTC. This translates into CATSKGGLVGGETQYF.

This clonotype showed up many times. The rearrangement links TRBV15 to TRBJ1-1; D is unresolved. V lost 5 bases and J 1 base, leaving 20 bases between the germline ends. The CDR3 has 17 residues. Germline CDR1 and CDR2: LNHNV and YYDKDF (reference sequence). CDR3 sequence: CATSAHPADPKNTEAFF. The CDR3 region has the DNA TGTGCCACCAGCGCCCACCCGGCCGACCCCAAGAACACTGAAGCTTTCTTT.

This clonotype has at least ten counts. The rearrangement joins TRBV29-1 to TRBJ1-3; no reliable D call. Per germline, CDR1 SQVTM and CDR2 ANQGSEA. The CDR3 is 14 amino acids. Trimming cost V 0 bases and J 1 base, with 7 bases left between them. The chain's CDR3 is CSVEDRRSGNTIYF. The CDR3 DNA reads TGCAGCGTTGAAGACAGGAGGTCTGGAAACACCATATATTTT.

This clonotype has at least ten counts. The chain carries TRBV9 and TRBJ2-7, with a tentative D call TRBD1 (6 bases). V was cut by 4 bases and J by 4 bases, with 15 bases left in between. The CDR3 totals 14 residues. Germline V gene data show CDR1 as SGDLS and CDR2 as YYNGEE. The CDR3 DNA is TGTGCCAGCAGCCCCACAGGGACAACTTACGAGCAGTACTTC. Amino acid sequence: CASSPTGTTYEQYF. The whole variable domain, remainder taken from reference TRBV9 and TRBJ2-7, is DSGVTQTPKHLITATGQRVTLRCSPRSGDLSVYWYQQSLDQGLQFLIQYYNGEERAKGNILERFSAQQFPDLHSELNLSSLELGDSALYFCASSPTGTTYEQYFGPGTRLTVT.

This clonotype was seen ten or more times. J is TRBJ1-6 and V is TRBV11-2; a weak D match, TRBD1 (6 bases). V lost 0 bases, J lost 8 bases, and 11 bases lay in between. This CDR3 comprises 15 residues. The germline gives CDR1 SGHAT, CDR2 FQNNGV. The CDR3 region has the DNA TGTGCCAGCAGCTTAGACTGGACAGAACATTCACCCCTCCACTTT. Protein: CASSLDWTEHSPLHF.

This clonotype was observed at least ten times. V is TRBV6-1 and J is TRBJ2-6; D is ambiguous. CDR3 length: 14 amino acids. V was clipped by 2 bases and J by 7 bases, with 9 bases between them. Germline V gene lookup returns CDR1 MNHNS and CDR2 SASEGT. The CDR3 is CASSEFGSANVLTF. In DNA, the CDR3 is TGTGCCAGCAGTGAATTCGGCAGCGCCAACGTCCTGACTTTC.

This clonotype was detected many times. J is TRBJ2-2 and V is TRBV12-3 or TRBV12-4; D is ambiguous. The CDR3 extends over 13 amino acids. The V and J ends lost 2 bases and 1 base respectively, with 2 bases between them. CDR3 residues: CASSLKNTGELFF. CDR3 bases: TGTGCCAGCAGTTTAAAGAACACCGGGGAGCTGTTTTTT.

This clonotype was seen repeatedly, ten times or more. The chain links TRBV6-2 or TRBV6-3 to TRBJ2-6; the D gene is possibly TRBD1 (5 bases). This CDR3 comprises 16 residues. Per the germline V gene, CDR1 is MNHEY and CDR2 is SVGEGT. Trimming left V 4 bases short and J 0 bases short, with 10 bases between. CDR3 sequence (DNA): TGTGCCAGCAGTTTGGGGCCTTACTCTGGGGCCAACGTCCTGACTTTC. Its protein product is CASSLGPYSGANVLTF.

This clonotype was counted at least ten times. The CDR3 region has the DNA TGTGCCAGCAGCTTGCAGGGACTCTCCACTGAAGCTTTCTTT. Amino acid sequence: CASSLQGLSTEAFF. The chain recombines TRBV5-6 with TRBJ1-1, with D possibly TRBD1 on 5 matching bases. This CDR3 spans 14 amino acids. The germline V and J ends were trimmed by 1 base and 4 bases, with 11 bases remaining between them. CDR1 and CDR2 (germline): SGHDT, YYEEEE.

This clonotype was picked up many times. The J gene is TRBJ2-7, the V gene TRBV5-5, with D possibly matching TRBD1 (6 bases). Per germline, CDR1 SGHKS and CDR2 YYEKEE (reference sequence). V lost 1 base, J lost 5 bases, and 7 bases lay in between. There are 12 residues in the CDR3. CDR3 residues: CASSLYRDEQYF. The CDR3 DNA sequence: TGTGCCAGCAGCTTGTACAGGGACGAGCAGTACTTC.

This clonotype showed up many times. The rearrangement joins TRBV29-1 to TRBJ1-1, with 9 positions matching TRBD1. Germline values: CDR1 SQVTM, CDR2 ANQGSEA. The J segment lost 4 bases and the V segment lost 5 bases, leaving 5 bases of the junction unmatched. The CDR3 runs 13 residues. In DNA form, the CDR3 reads TGCAGCGTTTTACAGGGGGCAGGCACTGAAGCTTTCTTT. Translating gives CSVLQGAGTEAFF. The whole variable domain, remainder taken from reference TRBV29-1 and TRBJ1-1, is SAVISQKPSRDICQRGTSLTIQCQVDSQVTMMFWYRQQPGQSLTLIATANQGSEATYESGFVIDKFPISRPNLTFSTLTVSNMSPEDSSIYLCSVLQGAGTEAFFGQGTRLTVV.

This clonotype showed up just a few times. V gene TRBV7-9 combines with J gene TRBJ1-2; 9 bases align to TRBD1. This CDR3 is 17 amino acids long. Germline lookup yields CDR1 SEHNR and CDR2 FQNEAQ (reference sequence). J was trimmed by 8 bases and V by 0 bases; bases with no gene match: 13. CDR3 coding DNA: TGTGCCAGCAGCTTAGCGACCGGGACAGGGACCAGGCGGGGCTACACCTTC. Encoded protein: CASSLATGTGTRRGYTF.

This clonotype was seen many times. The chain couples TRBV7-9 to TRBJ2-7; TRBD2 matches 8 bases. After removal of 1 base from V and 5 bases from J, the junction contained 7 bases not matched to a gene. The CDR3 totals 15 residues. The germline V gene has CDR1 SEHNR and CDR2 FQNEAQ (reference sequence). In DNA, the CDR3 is TGTGCCAGCAGCTTAGGACTAGCGAACGGCCACGAGCAGTACTTC. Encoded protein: CASSLGLANGHEQYF.

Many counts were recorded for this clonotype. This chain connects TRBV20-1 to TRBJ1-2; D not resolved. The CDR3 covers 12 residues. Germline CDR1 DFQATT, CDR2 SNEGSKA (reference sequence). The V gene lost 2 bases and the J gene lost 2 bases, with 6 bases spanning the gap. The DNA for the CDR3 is TGCAGTGCTAGACCCAGAAACTATGGCTACACCTTC. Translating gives CSARPRNYGYTF.

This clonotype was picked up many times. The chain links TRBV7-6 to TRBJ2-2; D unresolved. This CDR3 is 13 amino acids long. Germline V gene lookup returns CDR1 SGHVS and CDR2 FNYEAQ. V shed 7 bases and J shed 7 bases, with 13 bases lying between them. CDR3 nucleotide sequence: TGTGCCAGCATCCAAGTGGGTGGCGGGGAGCTGTTTTTT. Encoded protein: CASIQVGGGELFF. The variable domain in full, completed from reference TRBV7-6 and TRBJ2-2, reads GAGVSQSPRYKVTKRGQDVALRCDPISGHVSLYWYRQALGQGPEFLTYFNYEAQQDKSGLPNDRFSAERPEGSISTLTIQRTEQRDSAMYRCASIQVGGGELFFGEGSRLTVL.

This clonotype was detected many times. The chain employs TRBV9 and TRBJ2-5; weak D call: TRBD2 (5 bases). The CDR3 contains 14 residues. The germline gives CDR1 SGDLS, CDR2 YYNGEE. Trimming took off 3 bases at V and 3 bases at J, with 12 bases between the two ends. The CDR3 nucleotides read TGTGCCAGCAGCGATCGGACTGGAGAAGAGACCCAGTACTTC. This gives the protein CASSDRTGEETQYF.

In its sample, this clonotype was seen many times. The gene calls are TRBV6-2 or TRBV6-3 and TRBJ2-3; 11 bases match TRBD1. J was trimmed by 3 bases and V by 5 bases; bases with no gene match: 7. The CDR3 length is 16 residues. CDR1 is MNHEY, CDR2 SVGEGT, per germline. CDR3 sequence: CASSIGQGASTDTQYF. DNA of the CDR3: TGTGCCAGCAGTATCGGACAGGGGGCTTCGACAGATACGCAGTATTTT.

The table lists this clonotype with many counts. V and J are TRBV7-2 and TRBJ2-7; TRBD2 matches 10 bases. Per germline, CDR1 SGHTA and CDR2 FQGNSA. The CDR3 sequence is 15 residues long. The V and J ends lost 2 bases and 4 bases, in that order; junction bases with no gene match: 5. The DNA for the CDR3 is TGTGCCAGCAGCTTAAGTCCTAGCGGGGGATACGAGCAGTACTTC. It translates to CASSLSPSGGYEQYF.